Below, 26 T cell receptor beta chains from the same sample are listed, as sequenced in a study of blood T cell repertoires in COVID-19. TCRdb's table, derived via immunoSEQ multiplex PCR, lists solely in-frame clones and lacks some. The data show about 140,000 clones, just over 85% seen once. What was sequenced was peripheral blood. Receptors were obtained from a woman aged 60-75 years with acute or convalescent COVID-19.

The rearrangement uses TRBV6-5 and TRBJ2-4, with 11 bases matching TRBD1. The CDR3 extends over 15 amino acids. After removal of 5 bases from V and 4 bases from J, the junction contained 4 bases not matched to a gene. The germline CDR1 and CDR2 sequences are MNHEY and SVGAGI. The CDR3 bases are TGTGCCAGCAGTCGCGGGACAGGGGGGAAAAACATTCAGTACTTC. Encoded protein: CASSRGTGGKNIQYF.

The chain has TRBV19 and TRBJ1-6; D uncertain. Germline V gene lookup returns CDR1 LNHDA and CDR2 SQIVND (reference sequence). This CDR3 spans 14 amino acids. V shed 3 bases and J shed 10 bases, with 13 bases lying between them. The CDR3 reads CASSMKRRESPLHF. The DNA of the CDR3 is TGTGCCAGTAGTATGAAAAGGAGGGAATCACCCCTCCACTTT.

This clone has more than one count but fewer than ten. CDR3 sequence: CASSGQPNTEAFF. CDR3 nucleotide sequence: TGTGCCAGCAGCGGACAGCCGAACACTGAAGCTTTCTTT. The V call is TRBV7-3, the J call TRBJ1-1; TRBD1 might be the D (6 bases). The germline V and J ends were trimmed by 5 bases and 1 base, with 8 bases remaining between them. This CDR3 contains 13 residues. The V gene's germline CDR1 is SGHTA and CDR2 FQGTGA.

This chain uses TRBV5-1 with TRBJ1-3, with D tentatively TRBD1 (5 bases). There are 18 residues in the CDR3. The germline V and J ends were trimmed by 0 bases and 0 bases, with 16 bases remaining between them. Germline values: CDR1 SGHRS, CDR2 YFSETQ. The CDR3 here is CASSLGLATANSGNTIYF. The CDR3 region has the DNA TGCGCCAGCAGCTTGGGGTTGGCGACAGCGAACTCTGGAAACACCATATATTTT.

This sequence joins TRBV4-3 and TRBJ2-1; perhaps TRBD2 as D (6 bases). V dropped 4 bases and J dropped 7 bases, with 17 bases sitting between them. CDR1 and CDR2 (germline): LGHNA, YSLEER. The CDR3 spans 15 residues. This CDR3 is CASSLEPGLTNEQFF. Written as DNA, the CDR3 is TGCGCCAGCAGCCTAGAACCGGGACTGACGAATGAGCAGTTCTTC.

This clone appeared a single time. The rearrangement uses TRBV3-1 (or the pseudogene TRBV3-2) and TRBJ2-2; TRBD1 is a possible D gene (6 bases). Germline-derived CDR1 and CDR2 are LGHDT and YNNKEL (reference sequence). The length of the CDR3 is 17 residues. The ends were cut back, 5 bases at V and 1 base at J, with 17 bases in the middle. CDR3 DNA sequence: TGTGCCAGCAGCTCGACGTGGGGCAGGGGGAACACCGGGGAGCTGTTTTTT. Its protein is CASSSTWGRGNTGELFF.

The chain joins TRBV11-2 to TRBJ2-7; D uncertain. The CDR3 is 13 amino acids. The ends were cut back, 1 base at V and 6 bases at J, with 10 bases in the middle. Germline V gene sequence: CDR1 SGHAT, CDR2 FQNNGV. In DNA, the CDR3 is TGTGCCAGCAGCTTAGCGCGAACTGGCGAGCAGTACTTC. Protein: CASSLARTGEQYF.

This chain joins TRBV5-1 and TRBJ1-1; no definite D call. CDR1 and CDR2 (germline): SGHRS, YFSETQ. CDR3 size: 14 residues. V gave up 2 bases and J gave up 4 bases, with 12 bases separating them. This CDR3 is CASSFLGRSTEAFF. The CDR3 DNA follows: TGCGCCAGCAGCTTCTTGGGTAGGAGCACTGAAGCTTTCTTT.

This chain joins TRBV6-4 and TRBJ1-1; 8 nucleotides line up with TRBD1. The V gene end was trimmed by 8 bases and the J gene end by 1 base; junction bases not matched to a gene: 3. The CDR3 spans 13 residues. The germline CDR1 and CDR2 sequences are MRHNA and SNTAGT. The CDR3 protein is CASGQGANTEAFF. The DNA of the CDR3 is TGTGCCAGCGGGCAGGGGGCGAACACTGAAGCTTTCTTT.

The chain couples TRBV19 to TRBJ1-4; TRBD1 matches at 8 bases. The CDR3 extends over 16 amino acids. CDR1 LNHDA and CDR2 SQIVND come from the germline V gene (reference sequence). The V and J ends lost 1 base and 5 bases, in that order; junction bases with no gene match: 6. The CDR3 DNA sequence: TGTGCCAGTAGTATAGCCGCGGGACAGGAAAATGAAAAACTGTTTTTT. Amino acid sequence: CASSIAAGQENEKLFF.

This sequence joins TRBV7-9 and TRBJ2-7; no reliable D call. Germline V gene lookup returns CDR1 SEHNR and CDR2 FQNEAQ (reference sequence). V was cut by 5 bases and J by 2 bases, with 13 bases left in between. The CDR3 runs to 14 residues. CDR3 sequence (DNA): TGTGCCAGCAGCGGAGACGGAATAACCTACGAGCAGTACTTC. Translation: CASSGDGITYEQYF.

The rearrangement joins TRBV30 to TRBJ2-7; the D gene is possibly TRBD2 (5 bases). With 3 bases removed from V and 2 bases from J, the gap between germline ends came to 8 bases. Germline-derived CDR1 and CDR2 are GTSNPN and SVGIG (reference sequence). The CDR3 consists of 12 residues. CDR3 sequence: CAWSELAYEQYF. The CDR3 bases are TGTGCCTGGAGCGAACTAGCCTACGAGCAGTACTTC.

DNA for the CDR3: TGTGCCAGCAGCCCAGGACAGGGGAGCGAGCAGTACTTC. Its protein product is CASSPGQGSEQYF. V gene TRBV9 combines with J gene TRBJ2-7; 9 bases line up with TRBD1. V lost 4 bases to trimming and J lost 6 bases; unmatched junction nucleotides: 5. Germline CDR1 is SGDLS and CDR2 is YYNGEE. The CDR3 has 13 residues.

The chain carries TRBV9 and TRBJ2-3; 8 bases map to TRBD2. Trimming removed 4 bases from V and 0 bases from J; junction bases left unmatched: 7. Germline values: CDR1 SGDLS, CDR2 YYNGEE. CDR3 length: 16 residues. CDR3 sequence reads: CASSHQRGGSTDTQYF. CDR3 DNA: TGTGCCAGCAGCCACCAACGGGGGGGGAGCACAGATACGCAGTATTTT.

V is TRBV11-2 and J is TRBJ1-5, with a tentative D call TRBD1 (6 bases). CDR3 length equals 14 residues. V lost 5 bases and J lost 4, with 12 bases in between. Per germline, CDR1 SGHAT and CDR2 FQNNGV. The CDR3 DNA reads TGTGCCAGCAGCCCCGGGACAAAAAATCAGCCCCAGCATTTT. This codes for CASSPGTKNQPQHF.

The V and J genes are TRBV6-2 or TRBV6-3 and TRBJ2-3; D may be TRBD1 (5 bases). The CDR3 consists of 13 residues. In germline, CDR1 is MNHEY, CDR2 SVGEGT. V lost 2 bases, J lost 9 bases, and 12 bases lay in between. The CDR3 region has the DNA TGTGCCAGCAGTTACAGGAAATCAGGGACGCAGTATTTT. Translating it yields CASSYRKSGTQYF.

The chain joins TRBV5-1 to TRBJ1-6; unclear D gene. Germline lookup yields CDR1 SGHRS and CDR2 YFSETQ. The V end lost 4 bases, the J end lost 6 bases, and 14 bases lay between the germline ends. This CDR3 spans 15 amino acids. CDR3 sequence (DNA): TGCGCCAGCAGCGACTTTAGTGGCCCTAATTCACCCCTCCACTTT. Amino acids: CASSDFSGPNSPLHF. The whole variable domain, filled in from reference TRBV5-1 and TRBJ1-6, reads KAGVTQTPRYLIKTRGQQVTLSCSPISGHRSVSWYQQTPGQGLQFLFEYFSETQRNKGNFPGRFSGRQFSNSRSEMNVSTLELGDSALYLCASSDFSGPNSPLHFGNGTRLTVT.

A word on this clone: Mismatch with germline at one junction end may stem from a read error. The chain carries TRBV9 and TRBJ2-5, with TRBD2 matching 9 bases. Germline values: CDR1 SGDLS, CDR2 YYNGEE. This CDR3 has 16 amino acids. The CDR3 region is CASNVGAGGLLETQYF. In DNA form, the CDR3 reads TGTGCCAGCAACGTAGGGGCGGGGGGGCTTTTAGAGACCCAGTACTTC.

The V gene is TRBV7-3, the J gene TRBJ1-1, with a possible D match to TRBD1 (5 bases). In germline, CDR1 is SGHTA, CDR2 FQGTGA. The CDR3 totals 13 residues. Trimming stripped 4 bases from V and 7 bases from J, with 13 bases between. CDR3 sequence: CASSSGGTVEAFF. CDR3 nucleotides: TGTGCCAGCAGCTCGGGGGGAACCGTTGAAGCTTTCTTT.

This clone was seen once. This chain links TRBV12-3 or TRBV12-4 with TRBJ1-1; no clear D gene. V was pared by 6 bases and J by 1 base, with 9 bases between. CDR3 length: 13 amino acids. The CDR3 spells CASSLRQNTEAFF. The CDR3 coding sequence is TGTGCCAGCAGCTTAAGACAGAACACTGAAGCTTTCTTT.

This rearrangement joins TRBV18 to TRBJ1-5, with TRBD1 as a possible D gene (5 bases). Per the germline V gene, CDR1 is KGHSH and CDR2 is LQKENI. V was clipped by 4 bases and J by 6 bases, with 13 bases between them. This CDR3 is built from 14 residues. CDR3 in DNA: TGTGCCAGCTCACGGGGGGAGGTGGGTCAGCCCCAGCATTTT. Translating gives CASSRGEVGQPQHF.

The V call is TRBV7-9, the J call TRBJ2-7, with 7 bases aligning to TRBD2. Germline CDR1 and CDR2: SEHNR and FQNEAQ (reference sequence). CDR3 length equals 15 residues. V dropped 3 bases and J dropped 1; count of bases not matched to a gene: 6. CDR3 amino acids: CASSFSGGESYEQYF. CDR3 DNA: TGTGCCAGCAGCTTCTCTGGGGGGGAGTCCTACGAGCAGTACTTC.

This chain uses TRBV9 with TRBJ2-3; 7 bases fit TRBD2. V dropped 2 bases and J dropped 5; count of bases not matched to a gene: 8. The CDR3 loop spans 15 amino acids. Germline V lookup: CDR1 SGDLS, CDR2 YYNGEE. The CDR3 nucleotides read TGTGCCAGCAGCGTTGGCGGGGGTCAGGGAGATACGCAGTATTTT. This gives the protein CASSVGGGQGDTQYF. Full variable domain (remainder filled in from reference TRBV9 and TRBJ2-3): DSGVTQTPKHLITATGQRVTLRCSPRSGDLSVYWYQQSLDQGLQFLIQYYNGEERAKGNILERFSAQQFPDLHSELNLSSLELGDSALYFCASSVGGGQGDTQYFGPGTRLTVL.

This clone has only one observation. V is TRBV2 and J is TRBJ2-1; 9 bases are a match to TRBD2. The CDR3 spans 15 residues. Per germline, CDR1 SNHLY and CDR2 FYNNEI. The V and J ends lost 2 bases and 9 bases, in that order; junction bases with no gene match: 8. The CDR3: CASSELVAGGPEQFF. CDR3 nucleotide sequence: TGTGCCAGCAGTGAATTGGTCGCGGGGGGGCCTGAGCAGTTCTTC.

V is TRBV19 and J is TRBJ2-3; 9 bases line up with TRBD2. J lost 4 bases, V lost 6 bases, and 5 bases had no gene match. CDR3 length equals 14 residues. From germline, CDR1 is LNHDA and CDR2 SQIVND (reference sequence). The CDR3 loop is CASRAGGLADTQYF. The CDR3 region has the DNA TGTGCCAGTAGAGCGGGGGGCCTCGCAGATACGCAGTATTTT.

V and J are TRBV5-1 and TRBJ2-1; 11 nucleotides line up with TRBD2. V lost 1 base to trimming and J lost 7 bases; unmatched junction nucleotides: 7. CDR3 length: 16 amino acids. The germline gives CDR1 SGHRS, CDR2 YFSETQ. The chain's CDR3 is CASSLSLLAGGNEQFF. The CDR3 region has the DNA TGCGCCAGCAGCTTGAGTCTGCTAGCGGGGGGTAATGAGCAGTTCTTC.